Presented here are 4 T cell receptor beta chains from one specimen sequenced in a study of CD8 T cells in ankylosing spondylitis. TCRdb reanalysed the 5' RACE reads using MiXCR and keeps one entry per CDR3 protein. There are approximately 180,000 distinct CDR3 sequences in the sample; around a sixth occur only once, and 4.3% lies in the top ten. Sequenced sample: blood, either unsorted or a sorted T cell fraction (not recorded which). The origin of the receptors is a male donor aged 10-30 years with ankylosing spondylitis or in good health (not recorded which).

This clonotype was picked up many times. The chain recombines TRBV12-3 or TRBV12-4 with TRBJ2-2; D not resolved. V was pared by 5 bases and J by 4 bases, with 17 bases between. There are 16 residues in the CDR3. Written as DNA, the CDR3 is TGTGCCAGCAGTCACCTGGGATCTTACCGCACCGGGGAGCTGTTTTTT. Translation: CASSHLGSYRTGELFF.

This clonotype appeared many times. In DNA, the CDR3 is TGTGCCAGCAGCCCAGGGGTTGATACGCAGTATTTT. Its protein is CASSPGVDTQYF. This chain uses TRBV5-6 with TRBJ2-3; weak D call: TRBD1 (6 bases). This CDR3 is built from 12 residues. The V gene lost 4 bases and the J gene lost 6 bases, with 9 bases spanning the gap. From germline, CDR1 is SGHDT and CDR2 YYEEEE.

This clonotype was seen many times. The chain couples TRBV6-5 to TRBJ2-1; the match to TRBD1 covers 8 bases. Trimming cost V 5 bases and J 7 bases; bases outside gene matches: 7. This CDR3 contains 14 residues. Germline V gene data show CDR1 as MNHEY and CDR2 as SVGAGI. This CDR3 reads CASSQGQGRNEQFF. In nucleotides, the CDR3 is TGTGCCAGCAGTCAAGGACAGGGTAGGAATGAGCAGTTCTTC.

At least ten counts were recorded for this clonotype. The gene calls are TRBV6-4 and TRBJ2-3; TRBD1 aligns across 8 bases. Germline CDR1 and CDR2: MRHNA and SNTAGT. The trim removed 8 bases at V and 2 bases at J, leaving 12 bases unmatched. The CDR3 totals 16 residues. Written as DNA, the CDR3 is TGTGCCAGCCAGAAGGCAGGGGGCGAAGTCACAGATACGCAGTATTTT. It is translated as CASQKAGGEVTDTQYF.